These 20 T cell receptor beta chains share one sample of origin, sequenced in a study of identical twins. MiXCR was run by TCRdb on the 5' RACE reads, yielding one entry per CDR3 protein. Altogether approximately 500,000 distinct CDR3 sequences are present, 20% to 25% being singletons, with the ten largest covering 2.9%. These same records also appear under a second study, on T cells expressing NK-cell markers.

Sequences were obtained from CD4+ T cells sorted from blood. These TCRs come from a young woman in good health.

The rearrangement joins TRBV6-2 or TRBV6-3 to TRBJ2-1; 8 bases agree with TRBD2. The length of the CDR3 is 17 residues. In germline, CDR1 is MNHEY, CDR2 SVGEGT. V was pared by 6 bases and J by 2 bases, with 12 bases of the junction left unmatched. In DNA form, the CDR3 reads TGTGCCAGCAGACCTCACTTTACTAGCGGCGCCTACAATGAGCAGTTCTTC. This translates into CASRPHFTSGAYNEQFF.

This clonotype was counted a few times. The chain recombines TRBV6-6 with TRBJ2-5; D unresolved. Germline loops: CDR1 MNHNY, CDR2 SVGAGI (reference sequence). The CDR3 totals 12 residues. With 7 bases removed from V and 5 bases from J, the gap between germline ends came to 11 bases. The CDR3 spells CASKHSPETQYF. The CDR3 DNA reads TGTGCCAGCAAACACTCCCCTGAGACCCAGTACTTC.

The chain has TRBV7-8 and TRBJ2-7; TRBD2 aligns across 7 bases. The trim removed 2 bases at V and 7 bases at J, leaving 11 bases unmatched. Germline assignment: CDR1 SGHVS and CDR2 FQNEAQ. This CDR3 has 15 amino acids. CDR3 residues: CASSLLAEPPSEQYF. The CDR3 nucleotides are TGTGCCAGCAGCTTACTAGCGGAGCCTCCTAGTGAGCAGTACTTC.

This clonotype came up a few times. The rearrangement links TRBV13 to TRBJ2-7; D unclear. V shed 0 bases and J shed 3 bases, with 12 bases lying between them. CDR3 length: 15 residues. Germline V gives CDR1 PRHDT, CDR2 FYEKMQ (reference sequence). The CDR3 here is CASSLGVGIRYEQYF. The CDR3 nucleotides read TGTGCCAGCAGCTTAGGGGTAGGGATTCGCTACGAGCAGTACTTC.

Only a few counts were recorded for this clonotype. The chain is built from TRBV12-3 or TRBV12-4 and TRBJ1-2; 7 bases are a match to TRBD1. V shed 2 bases, J shed 4 bases, and the junction held 4 bases outside the gene matches. CDR3 length: 14 residues. The CDR3 bases are TGTGCCAGCAGTTTACGGACAGGCGCCTATGGCTACACCTTC. Translating it yields CASSLRTGAYGYTF.

Turning to this clonotype: The junction departs from the called germline gene at one end, perhaps through a read error. The chain is built from TRBV24-1 and TRBJ2-5; no reliable D call. The CDR3 sequence is 13 residues long. CDR1 is KGHDR, CDR2 SFDVKD, per germline. CDR3 in amino acids: CATSDGNQETQYF. The CDR3 DNA is TGTGCCACCAGTGATGGGAACCAGGAGACCCAGTACTTC.

J is TRBJ2-2 and V is TRBV18; D is tentatively TRBD1 or TRBD2 (5 bases each). The V gene's germline CDR1 is KGHSH and CDR2 LQKENI. Trimming shortened V by 1 base and J by 4 bases, and 10 bases separated the two germline ends. The length of the CDR3 is 15 residues. The CDR3 is CASSPQGTITGELFF. The CDR3 nucleotides read TGTGCCAGCTCACCACAGGGGACGATCACCGGGGAGCTGTTTTTT.

The chain employs TRBV20-1 and TRBJ2-3, with D possibly TRBD2 on 6 matching bases. Per germline, CDR1 DFQATT and CDR2 SNEGSKA (reference sequence). The CDR3 has 16 residues. The V end lost 6 bases, the J end lost 2 bases, and 21 bases lay between the germline ends. CDR3 coding DNA: TGCAGTGCAAACGCCGGGACTCTCGCGATCACAGATACGCAGTATTTT. This sequence encodes CSANAGTLAITDTQYF.

The chain carries TRBV20-1 and TRBJ2-3; 12 nucleotides agree with TRBD2. The CDR3 has 13 amino acids. The junction had 4 bases not matched to a gene; V was cut back by 2 bases and J by 10 bases. CDR1 DFQATT and CDR2 SNEGSKA come from the germline V gene (reference sequence). The CDR3 DNA reads as TGCAGTGCTAGAACTAGCGGGGGGCTGGCGCAGTATTTT. It translates to CSARTSGGLAQYF.

V and J are TRBV20-1 and TRBJ2-7; maybe TRBD2 (6 bases). The ends were cut back, 3 bases at V and 3 bases at J, with 12 bases in the middle. This CDR3 is built from 13 residues. CDR1 DFQATT and CDR2 SNEGSKA come from the germline V gene (reference sequence). The CDR3 DNA reads as TGCAGTGCTAGGACTAGTTCCCGCTACGAGCAGTACTTC. Its protein product is CSARTSSRYEQYF.

This clonotype appeared once. The chain links TRBV7-2 to TRBJ2-7; perhaps TRBD1 as D (7 bases). Germline loops: CDR1 SGHTA, CDR2 FQGNSA. V lost 3 bases and J lost 4, with 16 bases in between. The CDR3 spans 15 residues. CDR3 residues: CASSFRQGGGYEQYF. The CDR3 DNA sequence: TGTGCCAGCAGCTTTCGACAGGGAGGCGGGTACGAGCAGTACTTC.

This clonotype came up a few times. V and J are TRBV28 and TRBJ2-7; tentative D call: TRBD1 (6 bases). Germline loops: CDR1 MDHEN, CDR2 SYDVKM. This CDR3 spans 15 amino acids. Trimming removed 3 bases from V and 1 base from J, with 13 bases in between. CDR3 protein: CASSFGTLESYEQYF. The CDR3 DNA reads TGTGCCAGCAGTTTTGGGACACTAGAATCCTACGAGCAGTACTTC.

CDR3 bases: TGCAGCGTTGGTTGGGGTATGGGTGGTGAGCAGTTCTTC. It codes for CSVGWGMGGEQFF. This chain joins TRBV29-1 and TRBJ2-1, with D unclear. Germline V gene lookup returns CDR1 SQVTM and CDR2 ANQGSEA. There are 13 residues in the CDR3. V was shortened by 4 bases and J by 9 bases, with 16 bases between the two germline ends.

This chain connects TRBV5-1 to TRBJ1-1; D gene unclear. CDR3 length equals 15 residues. The V and J ends lost 2 bases and 5 bases respectively, with 16 bases between them. Germline-derived CDR1 and CDR2 are SGHRS and YFSETQ. CDR3: CASSFLGSERTEAFF. DNA of the CDR3: TGCGCCAGCAGCTTTCTAGGGAGCGAGCGTACTGAAGCTTTCTTT.

This clonotype was recorded a few times. The rearrangement joins TRBV5-6 to TRBJ2-1; D is perhaps TRBD1 (5 bases). This CDR3 region has 11 residues. Trimming took off 2 bases at V and 9 bases at J, with 6 bases between the two ends. Germline V lookup: CDR1 SGHDT, CDR2 YYEEEE. The CDR3: CASSFQGEQFF. CDR3 DNA sequence: TGTGCCAGCAGCTTCCAGGGTGAGCAGTTCTTC. Supplemented by reference TRBV5-6 and TRBJ2-1, the full variable domain reads DAGVTQSPTHLIKTRGQQVTLRCSPKSGHDTVSWYQQALGQGPQFIFQYYEEEERQRGNFPDRFSGHQFPNYSSELNVNALLLGDSALYLCASSFQGEQFFGPGTRLTVL.

This clonotype was detected a few times. V is TRBV24-1 and J is TRBJ2-3, with D unresolved. The CDR3 runs to 12 residues. The V gene lost 9 bases and the J gene lost 3 bases, with 9 bases spanning the gap. Germline V gives CDR1 KGHDR, CDR2 SFDVKD. For the CDR3, the DNA is TGTGCCACCGGATCCGAGACAGATACGCAGTATTTT. Residues: CATGSETDTQYF.

This clonotype was counted between two and nine times. V and J are TRBV20-1 and TRBJ2-5, with TRBD1 matching over 8 bases. V lost 3 bases, J lost 1 base, and 7 bases stayed unmatched. This CDR3 region has 15 residues. Per germline, CDR1 DFQATT and CDR2 SNEGSKA (reference sequence). This CDR3 is CSASSYDRGQETQYF. The DNA for the CDR3 is TGCAGTGCTAGTAGCTACGACAGGGGCCAAGAGACCCAGTACTTC.

This clonotype was seen a few times. This chain connects TRBV7-9 to TRBJ2-2; TRBD2 matches 9 bases. With V trimmed by 7 bases and J by 11 bases, 5 bases remained unmatched. The CDR3 runs 12 residues. Germline CDR1 is SEHNR and CDR2 is FQNEAQ (reference sequence). The CDR3 DNA sequence: TGTGCCAGCACCGGGACTAGCAGAGAGCTGTTTTTT. This translates into CASTGTSRELFF.

This chain connects TRBV12-5 to TRBJ2-3; D gene unclear. CDR3 length: 16 amino acids. Germline-derived CDR1 and CDR2 are LGHNT and FRNRAP. V lost 0 bases to trimming and J lost 1 base, with 11 bases between them. In nucleotides, the CDR3 is TGTGCTAGTGGTTTGGTACTCTCCTCTGGCACAGATACGCAGTATTTT. Its protein product is CASGLVLSSGTDTQYF.

The chain has TRBV11-1 and TRBJ2-7; possibly TRBD2 for D (5 bases). This CDR3 region has 20 residues. Germline lookup yields CDR1 SGHAT and CDR2 FQDESV (reference sequence). V shed 6 bases and J shed 2 bases, with 32 bases lying between them. As DNA, the CDR3 is TGTGCCAGCAGTATACCCTTGGGGAGAGTTCGGTCGGATGACCCCTACGAGCAGTACTTC. Its protein product is CASSIPLGRVRSDDPYEQYF.